This is a list of T cell receptor beta chains from one sample in a study. TCRdb itself ran the RT-PCR reads through MiXCR, one entry per CDR3 protein. The top ten hold 3.6% of the sample, which has almost 700,000 distinct CDR3 sequences, 13% to 15% seen once. Material: memory CD4+ T cells from blood. Source of these receptors: a female donor in good health, serving as a healthy control. Both conserved end residues are part of each CDR3. Fields, in order: V gene, J gene, CDR3 protein.

>TRBV12-3/TRBV12-4|TRBJ2-1
CASSLTGGINEQFF
>TRBV12-3/TRBV12-4|TRBJ2-1
CASRGGAFSYNEQFF
>TRBV4-2|TRBJ1-2
CASSQDNTGKGYGYTF
>TRBV5-1|TRBJ2-7
CASSLDQGKTYEQYF
>TRBV7-8|TRBJ2-2
CASSLIRNTGELFF
>TRBV9|TRBJ2-7
CASSVSAGMGYEQYF
>TRBV7-3|TRBJ2-3
CASSLTGGSGTDTQYF
>TRBV5-1|TRBJ2-2
CASSLGAGLTGELFF
>TRBV7-6|TRBJ1-1
CASSLAGTGDTEAFF
>TRBV14|TRBJ2-6
CASSQVPTSISGANVLTF
>TRBV20-1|TRBJ2-3
CSAMTGASTDTQYF
>TRBV6-5|TRBJ1-1
CASRLTRDTEAFF
>TRBV18|TRBJ1-1
CASSPGLQTTEAFF
>TRBV20-1|TRBJ1-2
CSARLVYGYTF
>TRBV6-2/TRBV6-3|TRBJ2-5
CASSYSSVSLETQYF
>TRBV3-1|TRBJ2-7
CASRSLSEQYF
>TRBV7-2|TRBJ2-2
CASRTGTGGSGELFF
>TRBV6-5|TRBJ2-2
CASRTTLAIGELFF
>TRBV11-2|TRBJ1-1
CASSEQGMNTEAFF
>TRBV7-2|TRBJ2-3
CASSLWAGDADTQYF
>TRBV20-1|TRBJ2-7
CSAILPGTYEQYF
>TRBV4-1|TRBJ2-5
CASSTEGTAYQETQYF
>TRBV18|TRBJ1-2
CASSSDRSKGYTF
>TRBV28|TRBJ2-4
CASSREVLAKNIQYF
>TRBV28|TRBJ2-6
CASSWDRTGANVLTF
>TRBV2|TRBJ2-3
CASRSPGSKGTDTQYF
>TRBV7-2|TRBJ1-1
CASSLTGRDTEAFF
>TRBV5-6|TRBJ2-7
CASSLWTGVFYEQYF
>TRBV7-9|TRBJ1-5
CASSLQGTNSNQPQHF
>TRBV5-1|TRBJ2-5
CASSLSETQYF
>TRBV9|TRBJ2-7
CASSARQGTTYEQYF
>TRBV11-1|TRBJ1-6
CASSLRQGFNSPLHF
>TRBV6-2/TRBV6-3|TRBJ1-5
CASSSLKTGTGAPYFHQPQHF
>TRBV7-3|TRBJ2-3
CASRSGQASDTQYF
>TRBV7-2|TRBJ1-3
CASSREVSGNTIYF
>TRBV5-1|TRBJ1-2
CASSPQGPSDGYTF
>TRBV20-1|TRBJ1-2
CSARSRDSYYGYTF
>TRBV30|TRBJ2-2
CAWRRGAGANTGELFF
>TRBV7-3|TRBJ2-3
CASSDSSGAPSTDTQYF
>TRBV4-2|TRBJ1-3
CASSPEGGRNTIYF
>TRBV6-1|TRBJ1-5
CASYGTGVNQPQHF
>TRBV5-1|TRBJ2-5
CASSWRGQEETQYF
>TRBV20-1|TRBJ1-6
CSWGGAVVGNSPLHF
>TRBV5-1|TRBJ2-3
CASSASLAGSTDTQYF
>TRBV7-2|TRBJ2-2
CASSLSGRAGELFF
>TRBV30|TRBJ1-1
CAWSRTYTEAFF
>TRBV4-1|TRBJ2-7
CASSQEYSRSYEQYF
>TRBV27|TRBJ1-1
CASSPGQGAENTEAFF
>TRBV12-3/TRBV12-4|TRBJ2-1
CASSFRREGSGEQFF
>TRBV6-6|TRBJ2-7
CASATLEGYEQYF
>TRBV6-2/TRBV6-3|TRBJ2-7
CASSRNWGTGTQGYEQYF